The entry below describes one TCR beta chain. V lost 2 bases to trimming and J lost 5 bases; unmatched junction nucleotides: 10. The CDR3 has 16 amino acids. Germline lookup yields CDR1 SGHTS and CDR2 YDEGEE. The entry originates in a study of T cell changes during pregnancy in multiple sclerosis. Only in-frame clones appear in the TCRdb table, and some are missing; sequencing was by immunoSEQ multiplex PCR. This table has tens of thousands of clones, roughly 90% appearing once. Material: peripheral blood, obtained in the first trimester of pregnancy. The genes are TRBV5-8 and TRBJ2-1; 7 bases agree with TRBD2. The receptor's source is a female donor in good health, enrolled as a control in a pregnancy study. The CDR3 sequence is CASSFISGTTDNEQFF. As DNA, the CDR3 is TGTGCCAGCAGCTTCATCTCCGGGACTACCGACAATGAGCAGTTCTTC.